The 21 T cell receptor beta chains given below trace back to one sample, sequenced in a study of T cell clonality in common variable immunodeficiency. Notes on the study in general: Reportedly, TCR beta sequences from common variable immunodeficiency showed fewer deletions and N-nucleotide insertions.

Assay used: immunoSEQ multiplex PCR; TCRdb lists only in-frame clones, some missing. The table records 30,000 to 40,000 clones without singletons, the ten largest covering less than 8%. Antigen specificity for these receptors is unknown. Sequences were obtained from peripheral blood mononuclear cells. Source of these receptors: a human donor with common variable immunodeficiency.

This clone was seen many times. Coverage ceases 3 residues before the CDR3 finishes, and the germline J gene fills in the end. The chain links TRBV20-1 to TRBJ2-7; weak D call: TRBD2 (6 bases). CDR3 length: 15 amino acids. Germline V lookup: CDR1 DFQATT, CDR2 SNEGSKA (reference sequence). Between the trimmed V and J ends, which lost 0 bases and 5 bases, there was a span of 17 bases. CDR3 sequence: CSARDSRGKGNEQYF. Partial CDR3 DNA: TGCAGTGCTAGAGATAGTCGGGGGAAGGGAAACGAG.

In its sample, this clone was seen a few times. This CDR3 reads CAWRDRGGSGNTIYF. CDR3 bases read: TGTGCCTGGAGAGACAGGGGAGGCTCTGGAAACACC. The chain couples TRBV30 to TRBJ1-3, with 8 nucleotides matching TRBD1. The read comes to an end 3 residues before the CDR3 does, leaving the germline J gene to fill in the end. CDR1 and CDR2 from the germline V gene are GTSNPN and SVGIG (reference sequence). The CDR3 sequence is 15 residues long. Germline trimming cut 3 bases from V and 0 bases from J; bases unmatched to any gene: 4.

As regards this clone: The sequence runs out 3 residues before the end of the CDR3; the remainder is reconstructed from the germline J gene. The rearrangement links TRBV19 to TRBJ1-3; no clear D. The CDR3 covers 13 residues. V lost 9 bases and J 0 bases, leaving 9 bases between the germline ends. The germline V gene has CDR1 LNHDA and CDR2 SQIVND (reference sequence). The part of the CDR3 DNA that was read is TGTGCCAGCAAAAACTACTCTGGAAACACC. As protein: CASKNYSGNT. The entire CDR3 is CASKNYSGNTIYF.

This clone was recorded a few times. One end of the junction varies from germline; a read error may be responsible. With the read ending 3 residues before the CDR3 end, the germline J gene is used to fill in that end. V is TRBV18 and J is TRBJ1-4, with D possibly being TRBD1 (5 bases). CDR1 is KGHSH and CDR2 is LQKENI in the germline V gene. The CDR3 covers 13 residues. Incomplete CDR3 DNA: TGTGCCAGCAAAGGGGTCTCTAAGGAAAAA. This codes for CASKGVSKEK. The whole CDR3 protein reads CASKGVSKEKLFF.

Only a few counts were recorded for this clone. The CDR3 extends 3 residues past the end of the read, so its final part is completed from the germline J gene. V usage is TRBV19 and J usage is TRBJ1-5; 7 bases match TRBD1. Losses at the gene ends were 6 bases for V and 0 bases for J; bases not matched to a gene: 11. CDR1 is LNHDA, CDR2 SQIVND, per germline (reference sequence). This CDR3 contains 17 residues. Incomplete CDR3 DNA: TGTGCCAGTAGCCGTACGGGACAGCGTTATAGCAATCAGCCC. Translation gives CASSRTGQRYSNQP. The CDR3 in its entirety is CASSRTGQRYSNQPQHF.

Comment on this clone: The DNA ends 3 residues before the CDR3 does, and the rest of the CDR3 is filled in from the germline J gene. V usage is TRBV5-6 and J usage is TRBJ2-7, with 11 nucleotides matching TRBD1. This CDR3 has 15 residues. CDR1 and CDR2 from the germline V gene are SGHDT and YYEEEE. V trimming: 5 bases; J trimming: 0 bases; junction bases outside the gene matches: 4. The CDR3 region is CASSWGQGGSYEQYF. CDR3 DNA, as far as it was read: TGTGCCAGCAGTTGGGGACAGGGGGGCTCCTACGAG.

This clone was found many times. Sequencing ends 3 residues short of the CDR3 end; the germline J gene provides the rest. The chain carries TRBV7-2 and TRBJ2-7, with D maybe TRBD2 (5 bases). The ends were cut back, 8 bases at V and 0 bases at J, with 8 bases in the middle. This CDR3 contains 12 residues. Per the germline V gene, CDR1 is SGHTA and CDR2 is FQGNSA. The sequenced CDR3 bases are TGTGCCAGCCGGGGTAGCTCCTACGAG. Encoded protein: CASRGSSYE. The full CDR3 protein is CASRGSSYEQYF.

This clone was seen only a few times. With the read ending 3 residues before the CDR3 end, the germline J gene is used to fill in that end. The rearrangement links TRBV6-1 to TRBJ2-7; the D gene is possibly TRBD2 (5 bases). The germline V gene has CDR1 MNHNS and CDR2 SASEGT. Trimming took 2 bases from V and 0 from J, leaving 14 bases between them. The length of the CDR3 is 16 residues. The sequenced CDR3 bases are TGTGCCAGCAGTGAAAAAGGACTCCCGAGCTCCTACGAG. Its translation: CASSEKGLPSSYE. The full CDR3 sequence reads CASSEKGLPSSYEQYF.

The sample holds a few counts of this clone. The read is 3 residues too short to cover the CDR3 end, so that end is filled in from the germline J gene. This chain connects TRBV2 to TRBJ2-3; D is perhaps TRBD1 (5 bases). V was clipped by 7 bases and J by 0 bases, with 14 bases between them. Looked up from germline, CDR1 is SNHLY and CDR2 is FYNNEI. This CDR3 is built from 15 residues. The covered CDR3 bases are TGTGCCAGCACCCCCCTTGGGGCGAGCACAGATACG. It specifies CASTPLGASTDT. The whole CDR3 protein is CASTPLGASTDTQYF.

The table lists this clone with a few counts. With the read ending 3 residues before the CDR3 end, the germline J gene is used to fill in that end. This rearrangement joins TRBV2 to TRBJ2-5, with 9 bases that match TRBD1. Germline trimming cut 1 base from V and 3 bases from J; bases unmatched to any gene: 3. This CDR3 comprises 15 residues. CDR1 and CDR2 (germline): SNHLY, FYNNEI. CDR3 region: CASSEGGTGKETQYF. Incomplete CDR3 DNA: TGTGCCAGCAGTGAAGGCGGGACAGGGAAAGAGACC.

The table lists this clone with many counts. CDR3 residues: CASRGTTQETQYF. The sequenced part of the CDR3 DNA is TGTGCCAGCCGCGGGACAACGCAAGAGACC. The V and J genes are TRBV2 and TRBJ2-5; D possibly matches TRBD1 or TRBD2 (6 bases each). Read data end 3 residues before the CDR3 end; the end is taken from the germline J gene. V was pared by 8 bases and J by 2 bases, with 12 bases between. This CDR3 is built from 13 residues. Germline V gives CDR1 SNHLY, CDR2 FYNNEI. Full variable domain (rest looked up from reference TRBV2 and TRBJ2-5): EPEVTQTPSHQVTQMGQEVILRCVPISNHLYFYWYRQILGQKVEFLVSFYNNEISEKSEIFDDQFSVERPDGSNFTLKIRSTKLEDSAMYFCASRGTTQETQYFGPGTRLLVL.

This clone was observed a handful of times. The sequenced fragment ends 3 residues before the CDR3 boundary, so the rest is inferred from the germline J gene. This rearrangement joins TRBV19 to TRBJ2-1; 7 nucleotides align to TRBD1. Per germline, CDR1 LNHDA and CDR2 SQIVND (reference sequence). This CDR3 is built from 13 residues. J was trimmed by 9 bases and V by 6 bases; bases with no gene match: 8. The sequenced part of the CDR3 DNA is TGTGCCAGTAGAGAGCTGGGGGACAGTGAG. This gives the protein CASRELGDSE. The CDR3 in its entirety is CASRELGDSEQFF.

This clone was seen at least ten times. The sequenced fragment ends 3 residues before the CDR3 boundary, so the rest is inferred from the germline J gene. The V and J genes are TRBV19 and TRBJ2-3, with D maybe TRBD1 (6 bases). Germline CDR1 and CDR2: LNHDA and SQIVND (reference sequence). The CDR3 consists of 13 residues. The CDR3 sequence: CASNPRTGMAQYF. CDR3 DNA (partial): TGTGCCAGTAACCCCCGTACAGGGATGGCG. The entire variable domain, with the rest obtained from reference TRBV19 and TRBJ2-3, is as follows: DGGITQSPKYLFRKEGQNVTLSCEQNLNHDAMYWYRQDPGQGLRLIYYSQIVNDFQKGDIAEGYSVSREKKESFPLTVTSAQKNPTAFYLCASNPRTGMAQYFGPGTRLTVL.

This clone has at least ten counts. The CDR3 extends 3 residues past the end of the read, so its final part is completed from the germline J gene. V gene TRBV5-1 combines with J gene TRBJ1-4, with 12 bases lining up with TRBD1. Germline assignment: CDR1 SGHRS and CDR2 YFSETQ. This CDR3 spans 15 amino acids. V lost 7 bases to trimming and J lost 8 bases; unmatched junction nucleotides: 9. CDR3 DNA (partial): TGCGCCAGCTCAGGGGTGGGGACAGGGGGCGAAAAA. It yields the protein CASSGVGTGGEK. The whole CDR3 reads CASSGVGTGGEKLFF.

Comment on this clone: Read data end 3 residues before the CDR3 end; the end is taken from the germline J gene. Other DNA sequences in this specimen translate into the identical CDR3. The chain uses TRBV18 and TRBJ1-1; TRBD1 aligns across 12 bases. CDR1 is KGHSH, CDR2 LQKENI, per germline. The CDR3 consists of 15 residues. Trimming took 4 bases from V and 3 from J; bases not matched to a gene: 3. This CDR3 reads CASSLGQGADTEAFF. Incomplete CDR3 DNA: TGTGCCAGCTCACTGGGACAGGGGGCGGACACTGAA.

This clone was observed a few times. With a much larger clone just one base away, this may be a read error. Read coverage stops 3 residues before the CDR3 terminus; the germline J gene supplies the remainder. The chain uses TRBV19 and TRBJ1-5; no firm D call. The ends were cut back, 8 bases at V and 0 bases at J, with 14 bases in the middle. CDR1 and CDR2 from the germline V gene are LNHDA and SQIVND (reference sequence). This CDR3 has 15 amino acids. The sequenced CDR3 bases are TGTGCCAGTCAGAGGGCAGGAGATAGCAATCAGCCC. Translation: CASQRAGDSNQP. The whole CDR3 sequence reads CASQRAGDSNQPQHF. Full variable domain (rest looked up from reference TRBV19 and TRBJ1-5): DGGITQSPKYLFRKEGQNVTLSCEQNLNHDAMYWYRQDPGQGLRLIYYSQIVNDFQKGDIAEGYSVSREKKESFPLTVTSAQKNPTAFYLCASQRAGDSNQPQHFGDGTRLSIL.

There are a few counts of this clone. The read ends 3 residues shy of where the CDR3 ends; the end is completed using the germline J gene. This chain uses TRBV20-1 with TRBJ2-3; 9 positions match TRBD2. The V and J ends lost 3 bases and 2 bases, in that order; junction bases with no gene match: 6. From germline, CDR1 is DFQATT and CDR2 SNEGSKA (reference sequence). This CDR3 is built from 15 residues. The CDR3 sequence: CSASGRGGNTDTQYF. CDR3 bases read: TGCAGTGCTAGCGGGCGGGGGGGGAACACAGATACG.

About this clone: The CDR3 is cut off 3 residues early in the read; its end comes from the germline J gene. The V and J genes are TRBV2 and TRBJ2-7; 9 bases are a match to TRBD2. The trim removed 3 bases at V and 4 bases at J, leaving 13 bases unmatched. The length of the CDR3 is 17 residues. Germline values: CDR1 SNHLY, CDR2 FYNNEI. The covered CDR3 bases are TGTGCCAGCAGTGATCCCGGGGGCGGGGGGGCCCCATACGAG. Translation gives CASSDPGGGGAPYE. The entire CDR3 reads CASSDPGGGGAPYEQYF. Based on the CDR3 plus reference TRBV2 and TRBJ2-7, the full variable domain is EPEVTQTPSHQVTQMGQEVILRCVPISNHLYFYWYRQILGQKVEFLVSFYNNEISEKSEIFDDQFSVERPDGSNFTLKIRSTKLEDSAMYFCASSDPGGGGAPYEQYFGPGTRLTVT.

As concerns this clone: The read gets to within 3 residues of the CDR3 end, and the germline J gene fills in the rest. The V and J genes are TRBV7-8 and TRBJ2-7; tentative D call: TRBD1 (5 bases). CDR3 length equals 13 residues. The V end was cut by 10 bases, the J end by 2 bases, with 15 bases between. The germline CDR1 and CDR2 sequences are SGHVS and FQNEAQ. This CDR3 reads CATPQDGTYEQYF. CDR3 DNA (partial): TGTGCCACCCCACAGGACGGAACCTACGAG. The full variable domain, in which reference TRBV7-8 and TRBJ2-7 provide the parts outside the CDR3, is GAGVSQSPRYKVAKRGQDVALRCDPISGHVSLFWYQQALGQGPEFLTYFQNEAQLDKSGLPSDRFFAERPEGSVSTLKIQRTQQEDSAVYLCATPQDGTYEQYFGPGTRLTVT.

The table lists this clone with many counts. The CDR3 goes on 3 residues after the read ends, and that part is filled in from the germline J gene. This rearrangement joins TRBV12-3 or TRBV12-4 to TRBJ1-1; 11 bases align to TRBD1. V dropped 7 bases and J dropped 4; count of bases not matched to a gene: 2. The CDR3 length is 13 residues. CDR3 DNA, as far as it was read: TGTGCCAGCACCGGGACAGGGGGCACTGAA. This translates into CASTGTGGTE. The CDR3 as a whole reads CASTGTGGTEAFF.

With respect to this clone: The CDR3 is cut off 3 residues early in the read; its end comes from the germline J gene. The rearrangement uses TRBV19 and TRBJ1-1; unclear D gene. CDR1 LNHDA and CDR2 SQIVND come from the germline V gene (reference sequence). This CDR3 is 13 amino acids long. V dropped 5 bases and J dropped 0 bases, with 7 bases sitting between them. The CDR3 region is CASSRQVNTEAFF. The covered CDR3 bases are TGTGCCAGTAGTCGACAAGTGAACACTGAA.